This T cell receptor (beta chain) was recorded in a study of cytomegalovirus exposure and HLA in healthy donors. Those who donated were healthy bone marrow donors. Primers included in the PCR were 60 Vbeta and 13 Jbeta primers. Repertoires were generated with immunoSEQ multiplex PCR, while TCRdb's copy carries only in-frame clones and drops some. Of about 200,000 clones listed, 75% to 85% were seen once; the top ten hold approximately 2.4%. The CDR3 contains 12 residues. The V end lost 5 bases, the J end lost 4 bases, and 6 bases lay between the germline ends. CDR1 and CDR2 (germline): LNHDA, SQIVND (reference sequence). Study-wide results and caveats: It was reported that the classifier diagnosed cytomegalovirus status with high specificity and sensitivity in both the original and validation cohorts. Productive rates of about 87% or about 30% were seen for most TCR beta V segments in an earlier analysis.

Worth noting for this clone: Its antigen is not identified.

Sequencing was performed on PBMCs. J is TRBJ1-5 and V is TRBV19; unclear D gene. This TCR derives from a woman in her fifties or sixties in good health and CMV-seronegative. The CDR3 bases are TGTGCCAGTAGTCAGATTAATCAGCCCCAGCATTTT. Amino acid sequence: CASSQINQPQHF.